This TCR beta chain was captured by sequencing in a study of blood T cell repertoires in COVID-19. About the research overall: The United States, Italy and Spain supplied acute and convalescent COVID-19 samples.

This clone was counted once. Using immunoSEQ multiplex PCR, the repertoire was profiled, and TCRdb retains in-frame clones only, with some absent. This sample has approximately 88,000 clones; approximately 90% occur once, and the top ten carry about 3.9%. The CDR3 covers 13 residues. The germline V gene encodes CDR1 SQVTM and CDR2 ANQGSEA. V was pared by 7 bases and J by 0 bases, with 11 bases between. The source is a woman aged 45-65 years in a cohort sampled during active COVID-19. This chain connects TRBV29-1 to TRBJ2-3; D is unresolved. The sequenced sample consisted of peripheral blood. CDR3 in amino acids: CSEASLSTDTQYF. CDR3 coding DNA: TGCAGCGAAGCTTCGCTTAGCACAGATACGCAGTATTTT.